A single sample is the source of the 12 T cell receptor beta chains below, sequenced in a study of T cell responses to AZD1222 COVID-19 vaccine. Only in-frame clones appear in the TCRdb table, and some are missing; sequencing was by immunoSEQ multiplex PCR. This table has about 130,000 clones, 80% to 90% appearing once. Material: peripheral blood, obtained on day 0 of AZD1222 vaccination. These receptors came from an adult in good health.

The chain employs TRBV23-1 and TRBJ1-5; D not certain. TRBV23-1 is reported as an ORF; its role is uncertain. V was clipped by 2 bases and J by 4 bases, with 27 bases between them. The CDR3 totals 20 residues. The CDR3 DNA sequence: TGCGCCAGCAGTCAAAAAATACGGAACTATGACACCGCCGGGAATCAGCCCCAGCATTTT. It is translated as CASSQKIRNYDTAGNQPQHF.

The chain links TRBV7-2 to TRBJ2-3; D unresolved. V lost 0 bases, J lost 3 bases, and 4 bases lay in between. Germline V gene data show CDR1 as SGHTA and CDR2 as FQGNSA. The CDR3 sequence is 13 residues long. CDR3 amino acids: CASSLARTDTQYF. The CDR3, as DNA: TGTGCCAGCAGCTTAGCACGAACAGATACGCAGTATTTT.

The chain couples TRBV20-1 to TRBJ2-5; D remains unclear. Germline loops: CDR1 DFQATT, CDR2 SNEGSKA (reference sequence). The CDR3 consists of 11 residues. V lost 4 bases, J lost 4 bases, and 7 bases lay in between. CDR3 coding DNA: TGCAGTGCTATATGGGGAGAGACCCAGTACTTC. Translation gives CSAIWGETQYF.

This chain uses TRBV12-3 or TRBV12-4 with TRBJ2-5; no definite D call. The ends were cut back, 6 bases at V and 5 bases at J, with 13 bases in the middle. The CDR3 has 13 residues. The chain's CDR3 is CASRPTTRETQYF. The CDR3, as DNA: TGTGCCAGCAGGCCTACAACTCGGGAGACCCAGTACTTC.

The chain combines TRBV6-4 with TRBJ1-2; D is unresolved. CDR3 size: 10 residues. V was shortened by 8 bases and J by 7 bases, with 8 bases between the two germline ends. Per germline, CDR1 MRHNA and CDR2 SNTAGT. The CDR3, as DNA: TGTGCCAGCGAGGAGGGTGGCTACACCTTC. This codes for CASEEGGYTF.

The CDR3 protein is CASRSSERLVINSPLHF. The CDR3 nucleotides read TGTGCCAGCAGGTCGAGCGAACGCCTGGTAATTAATTCACCCCTCCACTTT. The chain uses TRBV3-1 (or the pseudogene TRBV3-2) and TRBJ1-6; D gene ambiguous. Between the trimmed V and J ends, which lost 6 bases and 6 bases, there was a span of 21 bases. Germline V gene data show CDR1 as LGHDT and CDR2 as YNNKEL (reference sequence). The CDR3 runs 17 residues.

This clone was recorded once. J is TRBJ2-5 and V is TRBV7-2; D unclear. V dropped 2 bases and J dropped 5 bases, with 6 bases sitting between them. The germline V gene has CDR1 SGHTA and CDR2 FQGNSA. The CDR3 is 12 residues long. Here the CDR3 reads CASSLLRETQYF. The CDR3 coding sequence is TGTGCCAGCAGCTTATTGCGGGAGACCCAGTACTTC.

CDR3 loop: CAISVWQGAYNEQFF. The CDR3 region has the DNA TGTGCCATCAGTGTCTGGCAGGGGGCTTACAATGAGCAGTTCTTC. This sequence joins TRBV10-3 and TRBJ2-1, with 8 nucleotides matching TRBD1. J gave up 4 bases and V 4 bases, and 6 bases lay outside the gene matches. The CDR3 has 15 residues. The germline gives CDR1 ENHRY, CDR2 SYGVKD.

V usage is TRBV2 and J usage is TRBJ1-1; D gene unclear. CDR1 is SNHLY, CDR2 FYNNEI, per germline. Deletions cut 8 bases from V and 4 bases from J, with 11 bases between. This CDR3 has 12 residues. Here the CDR3 reads CASRRIVTEAFF. In nucleotides, the CDR3 is TGTGCCAGCCGTCGGATTGTCACTGAAGCTTTCTTT. Supplemented by reference TRBV2 and TRBJ1-1, the full variable domain reads EPEVTQTPSHQVTQMGQEVILRCVPISNHLYFYWYRQILGQKVEFLVSFYNNEISEKSEIFDDQFSVERPDGSNFTLKIRSTKLEDSAMYFCASRRIVTEAFFGQGTRLTVV.

This chain connects TRBV27 to TRBJ1-2; 8 bases line up with TRBD1. After removal of 4 bases from V and 3 bases from J, the junction contained 16 bases not matched to a gene. This CDR3 is built from 18 residues. Germline values: CDR1 MNHEY, CDR2 SMNVEV (reference sequence). The CDR3 reads CASSSKNRTGKNYYGYTF. The CDR3 bases are TGTGCCAGCAGTTCTAAAAACCGGACAGGGAAGAACTACTATGGCTACACCTTC.

The chain uses TRBV7-9 and TRBJ1-1; D uncertain. CDR1 is SEHNR and CDR2 is FQNEAQ in the germline V gene (reference sequence). V lost 0 bases and J lost 6, with 17 bases in between. The CDR3 is made up of 16 amino acids. The CDR3, as DNA: TGTGCCAGCAGCTTAGCCCCTGGCTTTTCTCTCCCTGAAGCTTTCTTT. Translating gives CASSLAPGFSLPEAFF.

The chain uses TRBV28 and TRBJ1-1, with TRBD1 matching 7 bases. V lost 2 bases, J lost 10 bases, and 10 bases stayed unmatched. Germline CDR1 MDHEN, CDR2 SYDVKM. The length of the CDR3 is 14 residues. The DNA of the CDR3 is TGTGCCAGCAGTTTAAGTTTCGACAGGGCGGCAGCTTTCTTT. It codes for CASSLSFDRAAAFF.